Each of the 27 T cell receptor beta chains below was sequenced from the same sample in a study of T cells expressing NK-cell markers. Using the 5' RACE reads, TCRdb records one entry per CDR3 protein without DNA. Its table records 350,000 to 450,000 distinct CDR3 sequences. Sequences were obtained from blood T cells: a sorted CD56 or NKG2C T cell subset, CD4+ or CD8+ T cells, or bulk PBMC T cells (not recorded which). The origin of the receptors is a man between 18 and 69 years old in good health.

This rearrangement joins TRBV7-2 to TRBJ2-5; without DNA, the TCRdb call of TRBD1 cannot be checked. Germline-derived CDR1 and CDR2 are SGHTA and FQGNSA. The CDR3 runs 16 residues. CDR3 residues: CASSLEAGALRETQYF.

This chain connects TRBV20-1 to TRBJ2-7; the TCRdb D gene call, TRBD2, has no DNA to confirm it. The CDR3 runs to 15 residues. In germline, CDR1 is DFQATT, CDR2 SNEGSKA (reference sequence). The CDR3 region is CSARRLAGPSYEQYF.

The V and J genes are TRBV11-2 and TRBJ2-5; lacking DNA, the TRBD1 call made by TCRdb goes unchecked. Germline assignment: CDR1 SGHAT and CDR2 FQNNGV. This CDR3 contains 16 residues. CDR3 loop: CASSSGGWDVQETQYF.

This CDR3 reads CATMDRGNTEAFF. The chain employs TRBV19 and TRBJ1-1; TCRdb gives TRBD1 as the D gene, but with no DNA this cannot be confirmed. This CDR3 has 13 amino acids. Germline loops: CDR1 LNHDA, CDR2 SQIVND (reference sequence).

J is TRBJ1-2 and V is TRBV29-1; TCRdb gives TRBD1 as the D gene, but with no DNA this cannot be confirmed. This CDR3 comprises 11 residues. Per germline, CDR1 SQVTM and CDR2 ANQGSEA. The CDR3 spells CSASGGYGYTF.

V and J are TRBV12-5 and TRBJ2-7; there is no DNA to check the TCRdb D call of TRBD1. The CDR3 is made up of 12 amino acids. In germline, CDR1 is LGHNT, CDR2 FRNRAP. The CDR3 protein is CASGRQAYEQYF. Together with reference TRBV12-5 and TRBJ2-7, the CDR3 gives the full variable domain: DARVTQTPRHKVTEMGQEVTMRCQPILGHNTVFWYRQTMMQGLELLAYFRNRAPLDDSGMPKDRFSAEMPDATLATLKIQPSEPRDSAVYFCASGRQAYEQYFGPGTRLTVT.

CDR3 in amino acids: CASSWASGGAAYNEQFF. The gene calls are TRBV6-5 and TRBJ2-1; with no DNA, the TCRdb D assignment of TRBD2 cannot be verified. Germline V gives CDR1 MNHEY, CDR2 SVGAGI. This CDR3 has 17 residues.

The chain employs TRBV5-1 and TRBJ1-2. CDR1 and CDR2 (germline): SGHRS, YFSETQ. The CDR3 totals 14 residues. This CDR3 reads CASSLDRSSIGYTF.

This chain joins TRBV6-5 and TRBJ2-1; the D gene TCRdb calls, TRBD1, cannot be checked with no DNA. Germline V lookup: CDR1 MNHEY, CDR2 SVGAGI. CDR3 length equals 14 residues. The CDR3 reads CASSYTGGRNEQFF.

The chain uses TRBV5-6 and TRBJ1-1; TCRdb calls TRBD1, which cannot be checked without DNA. This CDR3 is 15 amino acids long. Germline assignment: CDR1 SGHDT and CDR2 YYEEEE. This CDR3 reads CASSLRGQGFTEAFF.

This rearrangement joins TRBV20-1 to TRBJ1-5; the TCRdb call, TRBD1, lacks DNA for checking. Germline CDR1 DFQATT, CDR2 SNEGSKA (reference sequence). This CDR3 contains 14 residues. CDR3 sequence: CSARGGQRNQPQHF.

This chain uses TRBV29-1 with TRBJ1-2. The germline CDR1 and CDR2 sequences are SQVTM and ANQGSEA. There are 11 residues in the CDR3. This chain's CDR3 is CSVEDAGGYTF.

The gene calls are TRBV5-5 and TRBJ1-4; TCRdb's D call, TRBD1, is unchecked because there is no DNA. Germline loops: CDR1 SGHKS, CDR2 YYEKEE (reference sequence). The CDR3 is 15 residues long. CDR3 amino acids: CASSPGWGFDEKLFF.

The V and J genes are TRBV11-3 and TRBJ2-3; TCRdb's D gene call, TRBD1, goes unchecked for lack of DNA. CDR3 length equals 13 residues. From germline, CDR1 is SGHNT and CDR2 YENEEA. CDR3 sequence: CASSSGGLNTQYF.

The V call is TRBV20-1, the J call TRBJ2-1. The germline gives CDR1 DFQATT, CDR2 SNEGSKA (reference sequence). The CDR3 sequence is 15 residues long. The CDR3 here is CSAESTSGLNNEQFF.

CDR3 sequence reads: CASSPDRQGYEQYF. The rearrangement joins TRBV27 to TRBJ2-7; there is no DNA to check the TCRdb D call of TRBD1. The CDR3 runs to 14 residues. Germline CDR1 is MNHEY and CDR2 is SMNVEV (reference sequence).

The chain carries TRBV7-2 and TRBJ2-7; TCRdb designates TRBD1, a call that cannot be tested without DNA. Germline loops: CDR1 SGHTA, CDR2 FQGNSA. This CDR3 is 16 amino acids long. This chain's CDR3 is CASSFLGTASSYEQYF.

The chain is built from TRBV11-2 and TRBJ1-6; TCRdb's D call of TRBD1 is untestable without DNA. The germline gives CDR1 SGHAT, CDR2 FQNNGV. The CDR3 totals 16 residues. CDR3 sequence: CASSPDRAVPNSPLHF.

V is TRBV6-5 and J is TRBJ1-5; no DNA is available, so the TRBD1 call from TCRdb remains unchecked. This CDR3 is built from 18 residues. CDR1 and CDR2 from the germline V gene are MNHEY and SVGAGI. CDR3 residues: CASSYRNRAGYSNQPQHF.

This chain connects TRBV27 to TRBJ2-4; TCRdb proposes TRBD1, but this gene call is untestable without DNA. Germline lookup yields CDR1 MNHEY and CDR2 SMNVEV (reference sequence). This CDR3 is built from 16 residues. CDR3 sequence: CASSSGGRGTKNIQYF.

V and J are TRBV28 and TRBJ2-1; with no DNA, the TCRdb D assignment of TRBD1 cannot be verified. This CDR3 region has 14 residues. The germline V gene has CDR1 MDHEN and CDR2 SYDVKM. This CDR3 is CASSTRLGANEQFF.

The chain carries TRBV5-5 and TRBJ2-1; TCRdb gives TRBD1 as the D gene, but with no DNA this cannot be confirmed. The CDR3 runs 17 residues. Germline CDR1 SGHKS, CDR2 YYEKEE (reference sequence). The CDR3 region is CASSNRHAGGDYNEQFF.

The chain recombines TRBV12-3 or TRBV12-4 with TRBJ2-2. The CDR3 has 15 amino acids. CDR3: CASSFVWSNTGELFF.

The V gene is TRBV20-1, the J gene TRBJ2-3; TCRdb's D call, TRBD2, is unchecked because there is no DNA. In germline, CDR1 is DFQATT, CDR2 SNEGSKA (reference sequence). CDR3 length: 16 residues. The CDR3 reads CSARPGLAGSTDTQYF.

This chain uses TRBV12-5 with TRBJ2-3; TCRdb designates TRBD1, a call that cannot be tested without DNA. The CDR3 is 13 residues long. Germline loops: CDR1 LGHNT, CDR2 FRNRAP. CDR3 protein: CASGPRTGFTQYF. The full variable domain, with the rest looked up from reference TRBV12-5 and TRBJ2-3, is DARVTQTPRHKVTEMGQEVTMRCQPILGHNTVFWYRQTMMQGLELLAYFRNRAPLDDSGMPKDRFSAEMPDATLATLKIQPSEPRDSAVYFCASGPRTGFTQYFGPGTRLTVL.

The rearrangement joins TRBV5-1 to TRBJ1-4. Germline lookup yields CDR1 SGHRS and CDR2 YFSETQ. The CDR3 runs to 14 residues. CDR3: CASSFQGRSEKLFF.

The genes are TRBV7-9 and TRBJ2-7; TCRdb names TRBD1, which stays unverified in the absence of DNA. Germline loops: CDR1 SEHNR, CDR2 FQNEAQ (reference sequence). There are 14 residues in the CDR3. The CDR3 sequence is CASSRDVYSAEQYF.